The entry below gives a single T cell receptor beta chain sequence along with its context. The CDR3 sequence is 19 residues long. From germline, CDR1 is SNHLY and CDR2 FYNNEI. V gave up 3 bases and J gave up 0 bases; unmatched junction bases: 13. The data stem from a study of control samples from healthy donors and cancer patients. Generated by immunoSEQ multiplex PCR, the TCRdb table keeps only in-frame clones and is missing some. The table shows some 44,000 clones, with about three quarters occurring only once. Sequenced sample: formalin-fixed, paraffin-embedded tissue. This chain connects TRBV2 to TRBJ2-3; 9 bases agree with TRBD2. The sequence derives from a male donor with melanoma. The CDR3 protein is CASSESGGRAATSTDTQYF. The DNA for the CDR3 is TGTGCCAGCAGTGAGAGTGGCGGGAGGGCCGCGACAAGCACAGATACGCAGTATTTT.